This T cell receptor (beta chain) was retrieved from a study of post-analysis software for immune sequencing data. Presence of unique molecular identifiers characterized the TCR beta cDNA libraries. TCRdb redid the calling of the PCR reads with MiXCR, one entry per CDR3 protein. This table holds almost 700,000 distinct CDR3 sequences, around 64% found once. Germline V gene lookup returns CDR1 MDHEN and CDR2 SYDVKM. Trimming stripped 8 bases from V and 6 bases from J, with 14 bases between. This CDR3 is built from 12 residues. Overall study results and limits: The study found TRBV5-6, TRBV5-1 and TRBV20-1 among five TRBV segments more frequent in patients than controls.

Remarks on this clonotype: Its target is not known.

Sequencing input: blood. The receptor's source is a girl aged 2-10 years with multiple sclerosis. The chain joins TRBV28 to TRBJ2-7; tentatively, D is TRBD1 or TRBD2 (5 bases each). CDR3 protein: CASRDGGLEQYF. CDR3 DNA sequence: TGTGCCAGCCGGGACGGAGGTCTCGAGCAGTACTTC.